The 2 T cell receptor beta chains below come from one sample, sequenced in a study of cytotoxic CD8 clonotypes in ibrutinib-treated CLL. Sequencing was performed with immunoSEQ multiplex PCR; in TCRdb, only in-frame clones are kept and a portion is missing. This table holds roughly 130,000 clones, approximately 89% found once. Sequenced here: PBMCs, sampled after 12 months of ibrutinib treatment. The receptors shown here come from a human donor with chronic lymphocytic leukemia.

V usage is TRBV7-3 and J usage is TRBJ2-1; TRBD1 might be the D (6 bases). V lost 0 bases and J 8 bases, leaving 14 bases between the germline ends. CDR1 and CDR2 (germline): SGHTA, FQGTGA. The CDR3 runs to 15 residues. CDR3 sequence reads: CASSLTLAGVDEQFF. The DNA of the CDR3 is TGTGCCAGCAGCTTAACCCTAGCAGGGGTGGATGAGCAGTTCTTC.

This chain connects TRBV21-1 to TRBJ2-7; the table calls TRBD1, which could not be checked here. TRBV21-1 is classified as a pseudogene. This CDR3 has 11 amino acids. As DNA, the CDR3 is TGTGCCAGCAGCTCCACCTACGAGCAGTACTTC. Translated: CASSSTYEQYF.